Listed here is a single T cell receptor (beta chain). The antigen this receptor binds is unknown. Base quality data are lacking; no much larger clone is found one base away. At diagnosis, tumor, uninvolved tumor-adjacent lung and peripheral blood were collected and then preserved as a mix of FFPE and fresh-frozen material. For TCR repertoire profiling, blood samples were analyzed as peripheral blood mononuclear cells. The sample is drawn from a study of T cells in localized non-small cell lung cancer (dated by TCRdb to between 2020 and 2021). Notes on the research overall: T cell repertoires of 200 to 250 early-stage NSCLC patients were analyzed, with tumors being compared against uninvolved tumor-adjacent lungs. The cohort consisted of 200 to 250 treatment-naive NSCLC patients whose localized lung tumors had been resected. NSCLC patients had a mean age of around 70 years, and fewer than 150 were male and 85 to 110 female.

The immunoSEQ Assay was used to sequence TCR beta CDR3 regions from DNA. The study's processing was this. T cell density was computed as TCR beta template counts normalized to usable DNA estimated by amplifying housekeeping genes. Richness was estimated using the preseqR package, with extrapolation to 400,000 templates for PBMC samples and to 120,000 templates for tissue samples. Clonality was taken to be one minus Pielou's evenness. Differential abundance testing on productive amino-acid clonotypes, with a minimum total count of 5 and an alpha of 0.1, was used to identify tissue-enriched TCRs. The Jaccard Index and the Morisita Overlap Index were used to measure repertoire overlap between compartments. GLIPH grouped TCR beta CDR3s together with public tetramer-defined viral CDR3s, and a viral motif had to include at least three viral sequences and also show V-gene enrichment. The table was pulled from immuneACCESS by TCRdb, which kept in-frame rearrangements only. Such tables lose some clones; where checked, under half of the loss comes from unresolved V genes, and the rest has no known cause. V and J calls plus clone size are reproduced from that table; the DNA served to infer D and trimming. For this sample the table gives around 29,000 clones, of which around four fifths were detected only once. The ten largest account for around 34% of the sample.

CDR1 MNHEY and CDR2 SVGAGI were looked up in the germline V gene. The CDR3 holds 14 amino acids from the cysteine to the phenylalanine. Kept here is only the CDR3 DNA, which spans 42 bases and is read in frame from base 1. V sheds 6 bases and J sheds 0 bases, leaving 8 bases between their ends. Overall study results and their limits: Longer overall survival was associated with higher blood T cell density, whereas shorter survival was associated with higher adjacent-lung clonality. Of the top 100 tumor clones, a median of roughly 56 were detected in paired uninvolved adjacent lung; around 27 were also among that lung's top 100. Because of the exploratory design, TCR variables were selected using unadjusted p-values without false-discovery rate correction. The highest T cell clonality was observed in uninvolved tumor-adjacent lung, where clonality exceeded that of tumor, suggesting that antigenic responses were more focused in uninvolved tumor-adjacent lung. Because multi-region sequencing of the tumors was not done, intratumor heterogeneity could not be ruled out.

The V gene is TRBV6-5 and the J gene is TRBJ1-4; the D gene assignment is ambiguous. The sequencing here drew on peripheral blood, taken before any cancer treatment. The TCR comes from a male donor aged 60 or older with stage II squamous cell lung carcinoma. The encoded CDR3 is CASSSVATNEKLFF. The nucleotides read TGTGCCAGCAGCTCAGTTGCAACTAATGAAAAACTGTTTTTT.